These 23 T cell receptor beta chains were all obtained from the same sample, sequenced in a study of T cell changes during pregnancy in multiple sclerosis. Sequencing used immunoSEQ multiplex PCR; TCRdb keeps in-frame clones, though not all of them. The sample has about 60,000 clones; roughly 93% are singletons. Source: peripheral blood, taken after pregnancy. Source of these receptors: a female donor with multiple sclerosis, enrolled in a pregnancy study.

The chain couples TRBV9 to TRBJ2-3, with D perhaps TRBD2 (5 bases). The CDR3 sequence is 16 residues long. Germline V gene lookup returns CDR1 SGDLS and CDR2 YYNGEE. Trimming removed 1 base at V and 4 bases at J, with 16 bases between. CDR3 sequence (DNA): TGTGCCAGCAGCGTATCGGGGTCAGAGCAGGCAGATACGCAGTATTTT. Residues: CASSVSGSEQADTQYF.

This rearrangement joins TRBV10-3 to TRBJ2-5, with 12 nucleotides matching TRBD2. The CDR3 contains 19 residues. Germline V CDR1 and CDR2: ENHRY, SYGVKD. With V trimmed by 3 bases and J by 4 bases, 15 bases remained unmatched. The CDR3 spells CAISEKTSGSFFGRETQYF. As DNA, the CDR3 is TGTGCCATCAGTGAAAAGACTAGCGGGAGTTTTTTTGGGAGAGAGACCCAGTACTTC.

This clone was seen only once. V gene TRBV11-2 combines with J gene TRBJ1-4, with 8 bases identical to TRBD1. The germline CDR1 and CDR2 sequences are SGHAT and FQNNGV. The V gene end was trimmed by 5 bases and the J gene end by 6 bases; junction bases not matched to a gene: 14. The CDR3 loop spans 17 amino acids. CDR3 in DNA: TGTGCCAGCAGCCAAAGACAGGGGTCCTCTTGGGATGAAAAACTGTTTTTT. It specifies CASSQRQGSSWDEKLFF. The entire variable domain, with the rest obtained from reference TRBV11-2 and TRBJ1-4, is as follows: EAGVAQSPRYKIIEKRQSVAFWCNPISGHATLYWYQQILGQGPKLLIQFQNNGVVDDSQLPKDRFSAERLKGVDSTLKIQPAKLEDSAVYLCASSQRQGSSWDEKLFFGSGTQLSVL.

The J gene is TRBJ2-3, the V gene TRBV27, with TRBD2 identical over 9 bases. CDR1 and CDR2 (germline): MNHEY, SMNVEV (reference sequence). This CDR3 spans 14 amino acids. Losses at the gene ends were 4 bases for V and 3 bases for J; bases not matched to a gene: 2. In nucleotides, the CDR3 is TGTGCCAGCAGTTGGACTAGCGCGACAGATACGCAGTATTTT. The encoded protein is CASSWTSATDTQYF.

The chain uses TRBV19 and TRBJ2-3, with D possibly matching TRBD2 (6 bases). The CDR3 runs to 15 residues. Trimming took off 5 bases at V and 1 base at J, with 13 bases between the two ends. The germline V gene encodes CDR1 LNHDA and CDR2 SQIVND (reference sequence). The CDR3 spells CASSLQDYGTDTQYF. The CDR3 bases are TGTGCCAGTAGTCTCCAGGACTATGGCACAGATACGCAGTATTTT.

The CDR3 region is CASSPRTSAYEQYF. The CDR3 nucleotides are TGTGCCAGCAGCCCTCGGACTTCTGCCTACGAGCAGTACTTC. The V gene is TRBV7-8, the J gene TRBJ2-7, with D possibly being TRBD2 (5 bases). The V end was cut by 5 bases, the J end by 2 bases, with 13 bases between. The germline V gene has CDR1 SGHVS and CDR2 FQNEAQ. CDR3 length: 14 amino acids.

This clone was recorded only once. The V gene is TRBV7-2, the J gene TRBJ1-5; TRBD1 might be the D (5 bases). Germline CDR1 is SGHTA and CDR2 is FQGNSA. Trimming took off 5 bases at V and 2 bases at J, with 16 bases between the two ends. The CDR3 consists of 16 residues. The CDR3 DNA reads TGTGCCAGCAGCGCCGGTGGGCCGGGGGGCAATCAGCCCCAGCATTTT. It is translated as CASSAGGPGGNQPQHF.

The chain carries TRBV19 and TRBJ2-2, with D uncertain. The CDR3 totals 15 residues. Trimming removed 1 base from V and 1 base from J, with 7 bases in between. Germline V gene sequence: CDR1 LNHDA, CDR2 SQIVND (reference sequence). This CDR3 is CASSIVWQNTGELFF. The CDR3 bases are TGTGCCAGTAGTATAGTTTGGCAGAACACCGGGGAGCTGTTTTTT.

The gene calls are TRBV4-2 and TRBJ2-6, with D possibly matching TRBD2 (5 bases). Trimming left V 2 bases short and J 0 bases short, with 5 bases between. The length of the CDR3 is 15 residues. Per the germline V gene, CDR1 is LGHNA and CDR2 is YNFKEQ. In DNA form, the CDR3 reads TGTGCCAGCAGCCAAACTAGCTCTGGGGCCAACGTCCTGACTTTC. As protein: CASSQTSSGANVLTF.

This clone was recorded only once. The chain uses TRBV27 and TRBJ2-1; D may be TRBD1 (6 bases). CDR1 is MNHEY, CDR2 SMNVEV, per germline (reference sequence). V was shortened by 5 bases and J by 3 bases, with 26 bases between the two germline ends. The CDR3 contains 19 residues. The CDR3 loop is CASSTIRGKGDFLYNEQFF. The CDR3 bases are TGTGCCAGCAGTACCATTAGGGGGAAGGGGGATTTTCTCTACAATGAGCAGTTCTTC.

This rearrangement joins TRBV4-3 to TRBJ2-7; D possibly corresponds to TRBD1 (5 bases). V lost 2 bases and J lost 4, with 15 bases in between. The CDR3 spans 15 residues. CDR1 LGHNA and CDR2 YSLEER come from the germline V gene. The CDR3 region is CASSQSMTAEYEQYF. The CDR3 DNA is TGCGCCAGCAGCCAATCCATGACAGCTGAGTACGAGCAGTACTTC.

The gene calls are TRBV29-1 and TRBJ2-3, with TRBD2 matching 9 bases. The CDR3 is 13 amino acids. Trimming removed 4 bases from V and 3 bases from J; junction bases left unmatched: 2. The V gene's germline CDR1 is SQVTM and CDR2 ANQGSEA. The CDR3 loop is CSVVGLATDTQYF. The CDR3 nucleotides are TGCAGCGTTGTGGGACTAGCTACAGATACGCAGTATTTT.

This rearrangement joins TRBV4-3 to TRBJ2-7, with 14 nucleotides matching TRBD2. V trimming: 1 base; J trimming: 7 bases; junction bases outside the gene matches: 9. Germline CDR1 and CDR2: LGHNA and YSLEER. The CDR3 is 17 amino acids. The CDR3 DNA reads as TGCGCCAGCAGCCAAGGGGTGACTAGCGGGAGGGCTCGGGAGCAGTACTTC. This encodes CASSQGVTSGRAREQYF.

V gene TRBV28 combines with J gene TRBJ2-2; TRBD2 aligns across 11 bases. The germline V gene has CDR1 MDHEN and CDR2 SYDVKM. The CDR3 runs to 16 residues. Trimming removed 2 bases from V and 4 bases from J; junction bases left unmatched: 3. As DNA, the CDR3 is TGTGCCAGCAGTTTAGGACTAGCGGGTTTCACCGGGGAGCTGTTTTTT. Its translation is CASSLGLAGFTGELFF.

The rearrangement links TRBV7-9 to TRBJ1-2; D is ambiguous. The CDR3 is 14 residues long. The ends were cut back, 1 base at V and 8 bases at J, with 14 bases in the middle. Germline V CDR1 and CDR2: SEHNR, FQNEAQ (reference sequence). The CDR3 loop is CASSLEQSWRGYTF. As DNA, the CDR3 is TGTGCCAGCAGCTTAGAACAGTCCTGGAGGGGCTACACCTTC.

This sequence joins TRBV9 and TRBJ2-5, with 9 nucleotides matching TRBD2. Per the germline V gene, CDR1 is SGDLS and CDR2 is YYNGEE. This CDR3 has 12 residues. CDR3 region: CASGGRGETQYF. The DNA for the CDR3 is TGTGCGAGCGGGGGGAGGGGAGAGACCCAGTACTTC.

This clone is categorized as medium-sized. This chain uses TRBV4-2 with TRBJ2-1; D is perhaps TRBD2 (6 bases). The ends were cut back, 0 bases at V and 3 bases at J, with 9 bases in the middle. The CDR3 has 15 amino acids. CDR1 is LGHNA, CDR2 YNFKEQ, per germline. The CDR3 is CASSQETAGYNEQFF. The CDR3 DNA follows: TGTGCCAGCAGCCAAGAAACAGCGGGCTACAATGAGCAGTTCTTC.

The chain recombines TRBV6-6 with TRBJ2-7, with 9 bases lining up with TRBD1. Germline CDR1 is MNHNY and CDR2 is SVGAGI (reference sequence). CDR3 length: 15 amino acids. The junction had 4 bases not matched to a gene; V was cut back by 2 bases and J by 2 bases. The CDR3 DNA reads as TGTGCCAGCAGTTACAGGGGGACAGGGACCTACGAGCAGTACTTC. Its protein product is CASSYRGTGTYEQYF.

This chain uses TRBV30 with TRBJ2-1; 8 positions match TRBD1. Losses at the gene ends were 8 bases for V and 4 bases for J; bases not matched to a gene: 10. The germline V gene has CDR1 GTSNPN and CDR2 SVGIG (reference sequence). This CDR3 is built from 14 residues. CDR3 nucleotide sequence: TGTGCCCTCGAGGCAGGGGGCTCTTACAATGAGCAGTTCTTC. Protein: CALEAGGSYNEQFF.

The chain links TRBV9 to TRBJ2-7; D is perhaps TRBD2 (6 bases). There are 14 residues in the CDR3. Trimming took off 0 bases at V and 4 bases at J, with 11 bases between the two ends. Looked up from germline, CDR1 is SGDLS and CDR2 is YYNGEE. CDR3 sequence (DNA): TGTGCCAGCAGCGTAGCGGACGGGGGATACGAGCAGTACTTC. Translated: CASSVADGGYEQYF.

The chain has TRBV27 and TRBJ2-1, with 7 bases fitting TRBD1. The V segment lost 5 bases and the J segment 2 bases; nucleotides outside the gene matches: 6. The CDR3 consists of 15 residues. Germline-derived CDR1 and CDR2 are MNHEY and SMNVEV (reference sequence). For the CDR3, the DNA is TGTGCCAGCAGTGCCGGGACAGTCCCCTACAATGAGCAGTTCTTC. This encodes CASSAGTVPYNEQFF.

Regarding this clone: Sequence at one end of the junction differs from germline and may be a read error. V is TRBV4-3 and J is TRBJ2-6, with D perhaps TRBD2 (6 bases). Germline V gives CDR1 LGHNA, CDR2 YSLEER. The length of the CDR3 is 17 residues. The CDR3 reads CASSQGDSSSGANVPTF. The CDR3 bases are TGCGCCAGCAGCCAGGGGGACTCAAGCTCTGGGGCCAACGTCCCGACTTTC.

V and J are TRBV28 and TRBJ2-1; D might be TRBD2 (5 bases). V shed 8 bases and J shed 7 bases, with 12 bases lying between them. The CDR3 has 12 residues. Germline V gives CDR1 MDHEN, CDR2 SYDVKM. The CDR3, as DNA: TGTGCCAGCTCGAGGGAGTGGAATGAGCAGTTCTTC. Amino acids: CASSREWNEQFF.